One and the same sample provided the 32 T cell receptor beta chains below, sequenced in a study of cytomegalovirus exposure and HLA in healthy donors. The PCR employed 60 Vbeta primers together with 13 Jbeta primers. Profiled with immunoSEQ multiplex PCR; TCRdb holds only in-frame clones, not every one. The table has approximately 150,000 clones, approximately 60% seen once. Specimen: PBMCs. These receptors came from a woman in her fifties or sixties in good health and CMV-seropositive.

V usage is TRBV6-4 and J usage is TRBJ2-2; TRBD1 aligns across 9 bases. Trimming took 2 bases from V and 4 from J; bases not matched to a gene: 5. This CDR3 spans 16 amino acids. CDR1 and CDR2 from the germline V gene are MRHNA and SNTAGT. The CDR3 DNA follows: TGTGCCAGCAGTGACCGGGGACAGGGAGGCACCGGGGAGCTGTTTTTT. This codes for CASSDRGQGGTGELFF.

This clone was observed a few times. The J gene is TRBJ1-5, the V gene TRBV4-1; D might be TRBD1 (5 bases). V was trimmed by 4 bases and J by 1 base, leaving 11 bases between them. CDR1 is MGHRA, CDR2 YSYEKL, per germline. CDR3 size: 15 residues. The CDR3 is CASSRREGSNQPQHF. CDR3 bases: TGCGCCAGCAGCCGGCGGGAGGGGAGCAATCAGCCCCAGCATTTT.

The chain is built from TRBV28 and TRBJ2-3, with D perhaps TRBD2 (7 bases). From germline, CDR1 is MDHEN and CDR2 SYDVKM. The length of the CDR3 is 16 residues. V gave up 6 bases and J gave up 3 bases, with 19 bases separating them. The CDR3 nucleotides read TGTGCCAGCAGCAGCGACCGGGGGGCGCGAACAGATACGCAGTATTTT. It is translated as CASSSDRGARTDTQYF.

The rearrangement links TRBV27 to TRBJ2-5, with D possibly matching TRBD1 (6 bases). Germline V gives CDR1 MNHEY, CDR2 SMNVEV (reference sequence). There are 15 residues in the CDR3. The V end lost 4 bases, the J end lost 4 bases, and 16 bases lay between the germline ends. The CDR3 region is CASSSGQGRTETQYF. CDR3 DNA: TGTGCCAGCAGTTCGGGGCAGGGGAGAACAGAGACCCAGTACTTC.

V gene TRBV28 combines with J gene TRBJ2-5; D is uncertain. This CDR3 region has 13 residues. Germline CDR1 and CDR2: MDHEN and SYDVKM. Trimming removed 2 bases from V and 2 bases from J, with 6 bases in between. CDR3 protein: CASSLHQQETQYF. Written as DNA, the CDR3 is TGTGCCAGCAGTTTACACCAGCAAGAGACCCAGTACTTC.

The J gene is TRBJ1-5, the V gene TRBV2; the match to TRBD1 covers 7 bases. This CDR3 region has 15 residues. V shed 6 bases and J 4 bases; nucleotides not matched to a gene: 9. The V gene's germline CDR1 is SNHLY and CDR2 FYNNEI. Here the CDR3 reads CASSEFGGQNQPQHF. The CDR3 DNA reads TGTGCCAGCAGCGAATTTGGGGGACAGAATCAGCCCCAGCATTTT.

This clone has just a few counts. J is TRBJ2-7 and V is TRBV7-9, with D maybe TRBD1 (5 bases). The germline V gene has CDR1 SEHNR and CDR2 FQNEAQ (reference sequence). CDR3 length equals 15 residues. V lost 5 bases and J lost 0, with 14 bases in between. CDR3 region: CASSPSDKSSYEQYF. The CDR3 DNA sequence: TGTGCCAGCAGCCCGTCGGACAAAAGCTCCTACGAGCAGTACTTC.

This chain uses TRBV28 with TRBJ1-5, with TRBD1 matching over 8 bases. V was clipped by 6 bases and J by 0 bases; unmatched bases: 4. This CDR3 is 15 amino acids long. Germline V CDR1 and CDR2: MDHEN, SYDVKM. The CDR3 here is CASSQQGGSNQPQHF. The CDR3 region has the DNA TGTGCCAGCAGCCAACAGGGGGGTAGCAATCAGCCCCAGCATTTT.

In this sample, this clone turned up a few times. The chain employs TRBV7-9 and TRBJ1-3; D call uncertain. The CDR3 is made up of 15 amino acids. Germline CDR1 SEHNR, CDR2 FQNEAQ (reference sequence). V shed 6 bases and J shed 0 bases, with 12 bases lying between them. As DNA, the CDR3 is TGTGCCAGCAGTCTGAGCGAGGGCTCTGGAAACACCATATATTTT. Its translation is CASSLSEGSGNTIYF.

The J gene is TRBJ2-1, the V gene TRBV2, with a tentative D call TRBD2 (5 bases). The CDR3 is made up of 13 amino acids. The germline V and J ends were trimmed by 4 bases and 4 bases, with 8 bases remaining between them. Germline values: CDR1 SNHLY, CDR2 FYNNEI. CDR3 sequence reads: CASSAEGYNEQFF. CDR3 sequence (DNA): TGTGCCAGCAGTGCCGAGGGATACAATGAGCAGTTCTTC. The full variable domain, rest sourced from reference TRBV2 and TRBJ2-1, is EPEVTQTPSHQVTQMGQEVILRCVPISNHLYFYWYRQILGQKVEFLVSFYNNEISEKSEIFDDQFSVERPDGSNFTLKIRSTKLEDSAMYFCASSAEGYNEQFFGPGTRLTVL.

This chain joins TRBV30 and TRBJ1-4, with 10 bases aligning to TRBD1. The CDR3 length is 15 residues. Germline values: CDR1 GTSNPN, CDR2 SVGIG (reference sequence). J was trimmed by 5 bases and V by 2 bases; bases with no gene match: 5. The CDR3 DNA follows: TGTGCCTGGAGTTCACCGGGACAGGGGAATGAAAAACTGTTTTTT. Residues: CAWSSPGQGNEKLFF.

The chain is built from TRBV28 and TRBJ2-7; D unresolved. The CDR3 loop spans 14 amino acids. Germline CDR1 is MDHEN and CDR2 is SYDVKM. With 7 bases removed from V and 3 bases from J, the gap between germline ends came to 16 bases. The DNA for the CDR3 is TGTGCCAGCACTCCAGCAGCCCAGGTCTACGAGCAGTACTTC. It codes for CASTPAAQVYEQYF.

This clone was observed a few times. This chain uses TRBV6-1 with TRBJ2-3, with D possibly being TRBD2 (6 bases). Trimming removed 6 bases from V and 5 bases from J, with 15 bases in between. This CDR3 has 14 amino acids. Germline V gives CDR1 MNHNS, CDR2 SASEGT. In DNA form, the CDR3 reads TGTGCCAGCAGCGCCGGTAACGGGGGAGATACGCAGTATTTT. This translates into CASSAGNGGDTQYF.

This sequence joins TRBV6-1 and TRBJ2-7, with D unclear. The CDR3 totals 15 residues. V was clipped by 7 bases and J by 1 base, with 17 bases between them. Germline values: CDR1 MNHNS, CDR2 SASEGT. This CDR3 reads CASTPIPTLSYEQYF. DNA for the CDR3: TGTGCCAGCACCCCGATACCGACTTTATCCTACGAGCAGTACTTC.

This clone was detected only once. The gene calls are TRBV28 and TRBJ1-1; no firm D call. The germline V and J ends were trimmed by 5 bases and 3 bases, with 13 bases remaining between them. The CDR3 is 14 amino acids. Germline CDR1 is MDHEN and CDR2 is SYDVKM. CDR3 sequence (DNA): TGTGCCAGCAGTGCCGCCCGGGGTGACACTGAAGCTTTCTTT. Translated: CASSAARGDTEAFF. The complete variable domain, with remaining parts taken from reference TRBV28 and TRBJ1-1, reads DVKVTQSSRYLVKRTGEKVFLECVQDMDHENMFWYRQDPGLGLRLIYFSYDVKMKEKGDIPEGYSVSREKKERFSLILESASTNQTSMYLCASSAARGDTEAFFGQGTRLTVV.

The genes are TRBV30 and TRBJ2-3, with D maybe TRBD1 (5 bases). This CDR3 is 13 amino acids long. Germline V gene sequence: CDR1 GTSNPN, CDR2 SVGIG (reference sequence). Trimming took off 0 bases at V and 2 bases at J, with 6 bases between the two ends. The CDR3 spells CAWSVGPTDTQYF. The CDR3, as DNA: TGTGCCTGGAGTGTGGGGCCCACAGATACGCAGTATTTT. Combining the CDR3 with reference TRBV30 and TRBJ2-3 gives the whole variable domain SQTIHQWPATLVQPVGSPLSLECTVEGTSNPNLYWYRQAAGRGLQLLFYSVGIGQISSEVPQNLSASRPQDRQFILSSKKLLLSDSGFYLCAWSVGPTDTQYFGPGTRLTVL.

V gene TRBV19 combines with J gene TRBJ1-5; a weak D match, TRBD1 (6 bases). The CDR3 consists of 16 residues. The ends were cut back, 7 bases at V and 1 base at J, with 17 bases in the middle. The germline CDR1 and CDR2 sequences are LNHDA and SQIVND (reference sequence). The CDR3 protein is CASKTPGHASNQPQHF. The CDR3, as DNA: TGTGCCAGTAAAACCCCGGGACACGCGAGCAATCAGCCCCAGCATTTT. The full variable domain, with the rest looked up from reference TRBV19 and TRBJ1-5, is DGGITQSPKYLFRKEGQNVTLSCEQNLNHDAMYWYRQDPGQGLRLIYYSQIVNDFQKGDIAEGYSVSREKKESFPLTVTSAQKNPTAFYLCASKTPGHASNQPQHFGDGTRLSIL.

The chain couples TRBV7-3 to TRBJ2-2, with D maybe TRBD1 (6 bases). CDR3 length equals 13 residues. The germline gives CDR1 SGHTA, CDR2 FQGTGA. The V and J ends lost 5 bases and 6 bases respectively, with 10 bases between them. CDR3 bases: TGTGCCAGCAGCCCCAGGGGTGCCGGGGAGCTGTTTTTT. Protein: CASSPRGAGELFF. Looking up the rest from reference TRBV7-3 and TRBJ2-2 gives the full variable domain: GAGVSQTPSNKVTEKGKYVELRCDPISGHTALYWYRQSLGQGPEFLIYFQGTGAADDSGLPNDRFFAVRPEGSVSTLKIQRTERGDSAVYLCASSPRGAGELFFGEGSRLTVL.

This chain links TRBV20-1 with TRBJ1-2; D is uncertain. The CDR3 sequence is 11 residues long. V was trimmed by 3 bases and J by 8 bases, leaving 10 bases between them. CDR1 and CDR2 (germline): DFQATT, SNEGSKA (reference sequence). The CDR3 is CSAREVLGYTF. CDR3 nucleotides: TGCAGTGCTAGGGAGGTCCTCGGCTACACCTTC.

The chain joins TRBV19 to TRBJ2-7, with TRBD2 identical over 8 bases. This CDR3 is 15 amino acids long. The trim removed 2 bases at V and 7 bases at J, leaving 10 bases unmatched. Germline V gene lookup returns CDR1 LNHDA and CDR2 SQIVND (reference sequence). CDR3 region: CASSISGAGLGEQYF. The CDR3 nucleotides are TGTGCCAGTAGTATAAGCGGTGCGGGACTAGGGGAGCAGTACTTC.

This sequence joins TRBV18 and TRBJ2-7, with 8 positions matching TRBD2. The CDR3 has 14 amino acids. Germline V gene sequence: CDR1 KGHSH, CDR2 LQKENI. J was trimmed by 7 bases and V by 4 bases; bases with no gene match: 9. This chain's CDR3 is CASSRAGGPWEQYF. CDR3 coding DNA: TGTGCCAGCTCACGGGCGGGAGGTCCTTGGGAGCAGTACTTC.

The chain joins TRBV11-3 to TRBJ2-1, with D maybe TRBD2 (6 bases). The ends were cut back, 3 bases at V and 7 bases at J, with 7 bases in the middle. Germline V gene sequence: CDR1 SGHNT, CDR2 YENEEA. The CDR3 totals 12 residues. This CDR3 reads CASSLAGNEQFF. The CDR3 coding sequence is TGTGCCAGCAGCTTGGCGGGGAATGAGCAGTTCTTC.

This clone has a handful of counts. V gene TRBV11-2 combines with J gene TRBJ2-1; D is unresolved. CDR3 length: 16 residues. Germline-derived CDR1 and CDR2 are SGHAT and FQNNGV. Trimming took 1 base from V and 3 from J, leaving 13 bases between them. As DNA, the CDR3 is TGTGCCAGCAGCTTAGTCGGTGGAGATCGCTACAATGAGCAGTTCTTC. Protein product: CASSLVGGDRYNEQFF.

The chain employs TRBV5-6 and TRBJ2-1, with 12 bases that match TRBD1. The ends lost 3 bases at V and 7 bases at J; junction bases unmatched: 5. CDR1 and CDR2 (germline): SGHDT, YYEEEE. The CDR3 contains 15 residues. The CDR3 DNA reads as TGTGCCAGCAGCTGGGACAGGGGGCAGCTTAATGAGCAGTTCTTC. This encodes CASSWDRGQLNEQFF.

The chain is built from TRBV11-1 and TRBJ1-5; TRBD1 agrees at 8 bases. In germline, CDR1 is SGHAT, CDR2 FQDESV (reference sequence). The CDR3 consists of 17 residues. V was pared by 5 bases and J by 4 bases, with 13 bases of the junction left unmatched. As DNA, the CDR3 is TGTGCCAGCAGCGCGTGGGAGGGGACAGGCGAGAATCAGCCCCAGCATTTT. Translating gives CASSAWEGTGENQPQHF. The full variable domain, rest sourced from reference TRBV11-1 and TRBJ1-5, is EAEVAQSPRYKITEKSQAVAFWCDPISGHATLYWYRQILGQGPELLVQFQDESVVDDSQLPKDRFSAERLKGVDSTLKIQPAELGDSAMYLCASSAWEGTGENQPQHFGDGTRLSIL.

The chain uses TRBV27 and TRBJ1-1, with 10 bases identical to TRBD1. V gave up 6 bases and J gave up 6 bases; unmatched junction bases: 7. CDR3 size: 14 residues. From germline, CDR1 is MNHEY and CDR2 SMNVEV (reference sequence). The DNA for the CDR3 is TGTGCCAGCAGGGTGACAGGGGGCGCGTCTGAAGCTTTCTTT. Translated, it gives CASRVTGGASEAFF.

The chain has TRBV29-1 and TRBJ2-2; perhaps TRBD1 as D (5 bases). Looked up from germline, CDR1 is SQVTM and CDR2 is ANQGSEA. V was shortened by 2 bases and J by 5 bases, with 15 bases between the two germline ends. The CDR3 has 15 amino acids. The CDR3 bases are TGCAGCGTTGAATGGACAAATGGCCTGACCGGGGAGCTGTTTTTT. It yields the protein CSVEWTNGLTGELFF.

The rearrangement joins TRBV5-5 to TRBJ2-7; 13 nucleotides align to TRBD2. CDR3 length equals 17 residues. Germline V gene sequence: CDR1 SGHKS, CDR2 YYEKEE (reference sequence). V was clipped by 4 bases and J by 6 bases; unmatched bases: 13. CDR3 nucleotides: TGTGCCAGCAGCCACCTAGGGGAGACTAGCGGGAGGCCCGAGCAGTACTTC. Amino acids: CASSHLGETSGRPEQYF.

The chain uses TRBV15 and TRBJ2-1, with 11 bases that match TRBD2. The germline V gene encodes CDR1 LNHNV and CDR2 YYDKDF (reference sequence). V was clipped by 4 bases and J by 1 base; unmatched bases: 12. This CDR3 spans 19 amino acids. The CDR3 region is CATSTYTGLAGGSYNEQFF. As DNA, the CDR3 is TGTGCCACCAGCACTTATACGGGATTAGCGGGAGGGTCCTACAATGAGCAGTTCTTC.

CDR3 coding DNA: TGCGCCAGCAGCCAATCTGGGGGAGGTACTGAAGCTTTCTTT. Protein product: CASSQSGGGTEAFF. J is TRBJ1-1 and V is TRBV4-1; TRBD1 is a possible D gene (5 bases). The V and J ends lost 2 bases and 5 bases respectively, with 12 bases between them. Germline V gene lookup returns CDR1 MGHRA and CDR2 YSYEKL. This CDR3 has 14 residues.

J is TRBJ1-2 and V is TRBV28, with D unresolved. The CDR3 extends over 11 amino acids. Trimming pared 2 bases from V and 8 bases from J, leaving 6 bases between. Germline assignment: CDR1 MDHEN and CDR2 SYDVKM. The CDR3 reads CASSLNGGYTF. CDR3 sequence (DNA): TGTGCCAGCAGTTTAAACGGGGGCTACACCTTC.

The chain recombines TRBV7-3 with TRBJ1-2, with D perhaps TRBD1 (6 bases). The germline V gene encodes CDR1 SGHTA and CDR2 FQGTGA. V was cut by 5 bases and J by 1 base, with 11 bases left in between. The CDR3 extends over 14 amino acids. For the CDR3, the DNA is TGTGCCAGCAGCCCGGACAGCTATAACTATGGCTACACCTTC. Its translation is CASSPDSYNYGYTF.